This T cell receptor (beta chain) was captured in a study of blood T cell repertoires in COVID-19. CDR1 is SGHTA, CDR2 FQGNSA, per germline. V lost 3 bases and J lost 0, with 9 bases in between. The CDR3 sequence is 16 residues long. Profiling relied on immunoSEQ multiplex PCR, and the TCRdb table lists in-frame clones only, not all of them. The sample shows about 270,000 clones, more than 85% of them seen only once. Sequenced sample: peripheral blood. This chain links TRBV7-2 with TRBJ2-6; D ambiguous. This clonotype originated in a person under 35 with COVID-19, enrolled during active disease. The CDR3 reads CASSFDSSSGANVLTF. In DNA form, the CDR3 reads TGTGCCAGCAGCTTCGACTCGAGCTCTGGGGCCAACGTCCTGACTTTC.